The TCR beta chain under discussion was sequenced for a study of blood T cell repertoires in COVID-19. Original methodology: Reference gene primer amplification gave nucleated cell count estimates. Sequencing used immunoSEQ multiplex PCR; TCRdb keeps in-frame clones, though not all of them. Clone size and V and J calls were adopted from that table, with D and trimming inferred from the DNA. This sample has 150,000 to 200,000 clones, with about 92% found just once. The Seattle site enrolled patients during active infection and followed them longitudinally. Per the germline V gene, CDR1 is SGHKS and CDR2 is YYEKEE (reference sequence). The germline V and J ends were trimmed by 1 base and 5 bases, with 15 bases remaining between them. The CDR3 spans 15 residues. This clone was detected once.

The TCR comes from a man between 25 and 39 years old with COVID-19, enrolled during active disease. The sample was peripheral blood. V is TRBV5-5 and J is TRBJ1-1, with D possibly TRBD1 on 6 matching bases. DNA of the CDR3: TGTGCCAGCAGCTTGCCGATTACAGGGTGGACTGAAGCTTTCTTT. Encoded protein: CASSLPITGWTEAFF.